This T cell receptor (beta chain) was observed in a study of beta chain features in type 1 diabetes. This CDR3 contains 16 residues. CDR1 and CDR2 (germline): SGHRS, YFSETQ. Between the trimmed V and J ends, which lost 6 bases and 0 bases, there was a span of 16 bases. This clone was recorded a few times. Its antigen is still unknown. Study conclusions and caveats: Type 1 diabetes patients had VDJ junctions that carried fewer insertions and more deletions. The study found that naive, central memory and Treg TCRB repertoires appeared more similar in patients than in healthy donors. Researchers cautioned that cDNA sequencing could over-represent cells with high TCR expression.

Reverse transcribing all isolated RNA meant expressed TCRB transcripts were sequenced. Sequencing was performed with immunoSEQ multiplex PCR; in TCRdb, only in-frame clones are kept and a portion is missing. Here the sample spans about 450,000 clones, about an eighth being singletons. Only one heparinised blood draw was taken per donor, and its volume averaged about 120 mL. This TCR was sampled from a woman between 18 and 29 years old in good health. The sample taken for sequencing was naive CD4+ T cells from blood. The chain uses TRBV5-1 and TRBJ2-1; D possibly corresponds to TRBD2 (6 bases). CDR3 residues: CASNTPGLYSYNEQFF. The DNA of the CDR3 is TGCGCCAGCAACACTCCGGGACTGTACTCCTACAATGAGCAGTTCTTC.